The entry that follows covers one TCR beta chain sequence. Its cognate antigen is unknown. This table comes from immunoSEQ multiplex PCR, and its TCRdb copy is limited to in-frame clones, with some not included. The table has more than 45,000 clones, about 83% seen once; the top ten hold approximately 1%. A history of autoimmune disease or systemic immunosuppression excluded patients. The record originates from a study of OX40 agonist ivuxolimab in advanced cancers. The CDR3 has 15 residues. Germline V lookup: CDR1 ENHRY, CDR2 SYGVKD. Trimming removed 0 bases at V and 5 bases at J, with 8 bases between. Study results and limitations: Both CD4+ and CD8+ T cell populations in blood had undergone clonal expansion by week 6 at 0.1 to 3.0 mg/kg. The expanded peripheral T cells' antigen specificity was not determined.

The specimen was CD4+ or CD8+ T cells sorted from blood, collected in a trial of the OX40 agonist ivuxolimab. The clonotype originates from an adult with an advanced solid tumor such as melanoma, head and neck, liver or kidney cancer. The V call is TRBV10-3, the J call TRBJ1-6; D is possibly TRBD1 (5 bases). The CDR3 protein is CAISESTGDNSPLHF. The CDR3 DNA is TGTGCCATCAGTGAGTCGACGGGGGATAATTCACCCCTCCACTTT.